This T cell receptor (beta chain) was sequenced during a study of PD-1 blockade in classical Hodgkin lymphoma. The table came from immunoSEQ multiplex PCR; TCRdb's copy has only in-frame clones and leaves some out. This table holds 13,000 to 15,000 clones, roughly 85% found once. The V end lost 6 bases, the J end lost 5 bases, and 16 bases lay between the germline ends. Germline loops: CDR1 SNHLY, CDR2 FYNNEI. This CDR3 comprises 14 residues. Every single patient, without exception, relapsed after autologous stem cell transplantation, and brentuximab vedotin exposure varied. The chain couples TRBV2 to TRBJ1-1; D call uncertain. The starting material was peripheral blood mononuclear cells (PBMCs), obtained at baseline. The clonotype was recovered from a human donor with classical Hodgkin lymphoma. For the CDR3, the DNA is TGTGCCAGCAGCATAGACCGAGATCGGACTGAAGCTTTCTTT. This gives the protein CASSIDRDRTEAFF.